This T cell receptor (beta chain) was retrieved from a study of cytomegalovirus exposure and HLA in healthy donors. Trimming cost V 5 bases and J 7 bases; bases outside gene matches: 13. The CDR3 has 15 amino acids. CDR1 is PRHDT, CDR2 FYEKMQ, per germline (reference sequence). All the people who gave samples were healthy bone marrow donors. The PCR employed 60 Vbeta primers together with 13 Jbeta primers. Produced via immunoSEQ multiplex PCR; TCRdb's table is partial and in-frame only. Of 100,000 to 150,000 clones in the sample, roughly 9.6% were seen once. Whole-study results and caveats: Altogether, 160 or so TCR beta chains were recorded as cytomegalovirus-associated. HLA restriction was apparent for most CMV-associated TCR beta chains in a later analysis.

This clone was seen a few times. Its antigen remains unidentified. The V call is TRBV13, the J call TRBJ1-2; 7 nucleotides line up with TRBD1. The TCR comes from a woman aged 40 to 50 in good health and CMV-seropositive. The sample taken for sequencing was PBMCs. The DNA of the CDR3 is TGTGCCAGCAGCCGGTTGGAGAAGGGGGCGATTGGCTACACCTTC. Translation gives CASSRLEKGAIGYTF.